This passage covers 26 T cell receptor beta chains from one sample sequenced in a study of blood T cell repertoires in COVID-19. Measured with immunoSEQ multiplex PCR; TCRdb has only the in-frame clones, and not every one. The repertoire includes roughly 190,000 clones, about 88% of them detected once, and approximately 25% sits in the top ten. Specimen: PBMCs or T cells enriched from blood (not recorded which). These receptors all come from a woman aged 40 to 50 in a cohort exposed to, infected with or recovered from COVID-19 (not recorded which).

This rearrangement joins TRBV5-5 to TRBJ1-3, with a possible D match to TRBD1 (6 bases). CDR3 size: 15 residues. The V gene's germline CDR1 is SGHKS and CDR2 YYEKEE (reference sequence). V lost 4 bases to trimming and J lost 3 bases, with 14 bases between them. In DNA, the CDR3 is TGTGCCAGCAGCCCAGACACAGGGTATGGAAACACCATATATTTT. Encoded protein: CASSPDTGYGNTIYF. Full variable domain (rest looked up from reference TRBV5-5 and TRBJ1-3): DAGVTQSPTHLIKTRGQQVTLRCSPISGHKSVSWYQQVLGQGPQFIFQYYEKEERGRGNFPDRFSARQFPNYSSELNVNALLLGDSALYLCASSPDTGYGNTIYFGEGSWLTVV.

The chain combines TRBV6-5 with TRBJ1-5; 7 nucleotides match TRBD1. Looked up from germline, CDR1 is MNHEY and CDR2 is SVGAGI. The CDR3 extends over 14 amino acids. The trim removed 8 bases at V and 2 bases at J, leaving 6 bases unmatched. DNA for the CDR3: TGTGCCAGCGTACTAGACAGGGGCAATCAGCCCCAGCATTTT. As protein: CASVLDRGNQPQHF.

The CDR3 sequence is CASSYGTEGNTIYF. CDR3 DNA sequence: TGTGCCAGCAGTTACGGGACAGAGGGAAACACCATATATTTT. This chain joins TRBV6-5 and TRBJ1-3; 7 bases are shared with TRBD1. CDR3 length: 14 amino acids. V dropped 2 bases and J dropped 4; count of bases not matched to a gene: 2. From germline, CDR1 is MNHEY and CDR2 SVGAGI.

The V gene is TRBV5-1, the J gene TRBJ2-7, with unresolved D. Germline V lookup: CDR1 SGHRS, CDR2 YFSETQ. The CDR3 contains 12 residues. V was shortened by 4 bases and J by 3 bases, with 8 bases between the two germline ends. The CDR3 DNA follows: TGCGCCAGCAGCCAGAACATCTACGAGCAGTACTTC. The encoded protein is CASSQNIYEQYF.

The CDR3 DNA follows: TGTGCCAGAAGCTTGGTCCCTCCGACTAGAACGATCTCCTACGAGCAGTACTTC. Translating it yields CARSLVPPTRTISYEQYF. The chain combines TRBV5-3 with TRBJ2-7, with D possibly TRBD2 on 6 matching bases. TRBV5-3 is labeled an ORF, and its function is uncertain. This CDR3 comprises 18 residues. The germline V and J ends were trimmed by 0 bases and 0 bases, with 19 bases remaining between them.

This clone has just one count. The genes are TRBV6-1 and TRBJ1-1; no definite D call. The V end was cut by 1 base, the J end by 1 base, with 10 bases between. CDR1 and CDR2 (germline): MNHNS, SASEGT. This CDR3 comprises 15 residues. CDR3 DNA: TGTGCCAGCAGTGAAGGGAGTGCGGGGAACACTGAAGCTTTCTTT. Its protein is CASSEGSAGNTEAFF.

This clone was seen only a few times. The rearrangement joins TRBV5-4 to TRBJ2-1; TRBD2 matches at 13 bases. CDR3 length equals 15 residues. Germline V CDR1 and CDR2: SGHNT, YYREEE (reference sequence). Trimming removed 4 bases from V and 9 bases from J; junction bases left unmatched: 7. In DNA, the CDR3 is TGTGCCAGCAGCCCTGGACTAGCGGGAGAAGGTGAGCAGTTCTTC. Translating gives CASSPGLAGEGEQFF.

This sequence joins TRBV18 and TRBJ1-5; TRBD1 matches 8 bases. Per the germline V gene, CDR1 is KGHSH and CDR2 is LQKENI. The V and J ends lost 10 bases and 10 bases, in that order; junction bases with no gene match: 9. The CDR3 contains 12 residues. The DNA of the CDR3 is TGTGCCACTTCGACAGGGGTGGAACCCCAGCATTTT. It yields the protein CATSTGVEPQHF.

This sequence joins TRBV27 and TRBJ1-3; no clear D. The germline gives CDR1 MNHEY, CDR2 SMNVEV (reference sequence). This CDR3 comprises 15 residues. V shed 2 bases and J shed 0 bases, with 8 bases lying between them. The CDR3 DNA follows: TGTGCCAGCAGTTTACAGATGGCCTCTGGAAACACCATATATTTT. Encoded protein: CASSLQMASGNTIYF.

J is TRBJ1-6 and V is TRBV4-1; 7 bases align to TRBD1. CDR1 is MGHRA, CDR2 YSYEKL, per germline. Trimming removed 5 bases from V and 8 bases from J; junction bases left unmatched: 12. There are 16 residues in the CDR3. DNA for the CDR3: TGCGCCAGCAGCTTACGAGGAGGACAGGACTATTCACCCCTCCACTTT. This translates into CASSLRGGQDYSPLHF.

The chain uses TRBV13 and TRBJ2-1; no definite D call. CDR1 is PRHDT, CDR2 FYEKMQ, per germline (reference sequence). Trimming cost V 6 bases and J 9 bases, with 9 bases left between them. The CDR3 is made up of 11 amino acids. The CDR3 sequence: CASSLIGEQFF. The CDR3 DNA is TGTGCCAGCAGTTTGATCGGTGAGCAGTTCTTC.

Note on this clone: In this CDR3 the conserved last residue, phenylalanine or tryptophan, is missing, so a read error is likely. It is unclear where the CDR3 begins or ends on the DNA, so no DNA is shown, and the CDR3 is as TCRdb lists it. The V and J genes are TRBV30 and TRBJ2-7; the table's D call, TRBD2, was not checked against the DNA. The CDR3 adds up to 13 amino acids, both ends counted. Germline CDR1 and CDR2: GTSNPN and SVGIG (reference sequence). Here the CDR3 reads CAWSSGLAGELFY.

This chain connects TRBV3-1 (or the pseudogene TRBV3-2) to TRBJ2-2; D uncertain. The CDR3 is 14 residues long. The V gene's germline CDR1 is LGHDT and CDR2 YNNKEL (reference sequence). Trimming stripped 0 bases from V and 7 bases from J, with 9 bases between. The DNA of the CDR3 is TGTGCCAGCAGCCAAGATCAACTCGGCGGGGAGCTGTTTTTT. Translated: CASSQDQLGGELFF.

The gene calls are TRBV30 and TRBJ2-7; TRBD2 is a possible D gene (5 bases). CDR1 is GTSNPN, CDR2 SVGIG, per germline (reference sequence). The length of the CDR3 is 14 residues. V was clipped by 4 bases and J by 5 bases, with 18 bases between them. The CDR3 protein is CAWTLGGPRDEQYF. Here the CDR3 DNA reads TGTGCCTGGACCCTTGGAGGTCCCCGGGACGAGCAGTACTTC.

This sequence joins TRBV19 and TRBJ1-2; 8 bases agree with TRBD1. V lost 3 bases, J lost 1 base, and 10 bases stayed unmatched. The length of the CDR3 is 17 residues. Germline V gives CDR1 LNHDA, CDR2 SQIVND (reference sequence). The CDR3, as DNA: TGTGCCAGTAGTATCATGCAGGGGGCGACGGGTAACTATGGCTACACCTTC. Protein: CASSIMQGATGNYGYTF.

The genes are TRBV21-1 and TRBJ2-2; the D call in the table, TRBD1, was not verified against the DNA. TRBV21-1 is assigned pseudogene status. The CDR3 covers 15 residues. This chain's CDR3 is CARPMGHANTGELFF. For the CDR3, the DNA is TGTGCCAGGCCGATGGGACACGCGAACACCGGGGAGCTGTTTTTT.

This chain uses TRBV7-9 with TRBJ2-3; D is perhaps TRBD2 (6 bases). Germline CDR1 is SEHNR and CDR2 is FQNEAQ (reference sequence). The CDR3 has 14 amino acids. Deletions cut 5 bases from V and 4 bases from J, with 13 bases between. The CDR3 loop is CASSPGTSSDTQYF. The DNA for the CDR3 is TGTGCCAGCAGCCCCGGGACTTCATCAGATACGCAGTATTTT.

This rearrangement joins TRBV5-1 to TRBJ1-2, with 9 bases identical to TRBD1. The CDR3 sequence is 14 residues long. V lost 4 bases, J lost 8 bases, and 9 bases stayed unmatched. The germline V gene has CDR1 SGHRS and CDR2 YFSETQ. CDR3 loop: CASSAQQGAEGYTF. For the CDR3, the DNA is TGCGCCAGCAGCGCCCAACAGGGGGCGGAGGGCTACACCTTC.

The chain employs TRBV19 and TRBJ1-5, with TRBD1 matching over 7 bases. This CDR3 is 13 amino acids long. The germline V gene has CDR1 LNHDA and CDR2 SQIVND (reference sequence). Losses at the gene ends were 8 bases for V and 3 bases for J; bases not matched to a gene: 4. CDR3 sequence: CASRGTDNQPQHF. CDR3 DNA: TGTGCCAGTCGCGGGACAGACAATCAGCCCCAGCATTTT.

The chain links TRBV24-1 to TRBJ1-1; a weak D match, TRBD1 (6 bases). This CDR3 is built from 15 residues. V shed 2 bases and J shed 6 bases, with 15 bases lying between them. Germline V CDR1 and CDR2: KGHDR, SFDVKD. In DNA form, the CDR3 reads TGTGCCACCAGTGATTCAGGGGCGAGGTTCGCTGAAGCTTTCTTT. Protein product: CATSDSGARFAEAFF.

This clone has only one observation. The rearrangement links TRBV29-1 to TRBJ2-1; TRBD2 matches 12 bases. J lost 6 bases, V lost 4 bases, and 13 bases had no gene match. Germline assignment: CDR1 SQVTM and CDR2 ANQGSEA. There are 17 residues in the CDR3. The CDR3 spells CSVVGQVTSGRSNEQFF. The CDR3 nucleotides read TGCAGCGTTGTAGGACAGGTGACTAGCGGGAGAAGCAATGAGCAGTTCTTC.

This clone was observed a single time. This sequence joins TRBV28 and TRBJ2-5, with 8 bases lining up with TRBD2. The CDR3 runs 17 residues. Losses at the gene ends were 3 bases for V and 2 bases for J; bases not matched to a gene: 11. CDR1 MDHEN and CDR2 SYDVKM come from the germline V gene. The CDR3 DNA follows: TGTGCCAGCAGTTTGTTTCTACGGGGGGGTTTTCAAGAGACCCAGTACTTC. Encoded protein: CASSLFLRGGFQETQYF.

In DNA form, the CDR3 reads TGTGCCACCAGTGATTTAAGCAGCGGCAGCCGAGAGACCCAGTACTTC. It encodes CATSDLSSGSRETQYF. J is TRBJ2-5 and V is TRBV24-1; D may be TRBD2 (5 bases). The CDR3 totals 16 residues. Trimming cost V 1 base and J 4 bases, with 15 bases left between them. From germline, CDR1 is KGHDR and CDR2 SFDVKD.

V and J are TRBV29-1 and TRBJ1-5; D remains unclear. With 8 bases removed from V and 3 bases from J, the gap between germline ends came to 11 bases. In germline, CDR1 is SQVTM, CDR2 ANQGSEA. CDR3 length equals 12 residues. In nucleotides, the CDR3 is TGCAGCCCAGGACTCTTCAATCAGCCCCAGCATTTT. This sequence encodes CSPGLFNQPQHF.

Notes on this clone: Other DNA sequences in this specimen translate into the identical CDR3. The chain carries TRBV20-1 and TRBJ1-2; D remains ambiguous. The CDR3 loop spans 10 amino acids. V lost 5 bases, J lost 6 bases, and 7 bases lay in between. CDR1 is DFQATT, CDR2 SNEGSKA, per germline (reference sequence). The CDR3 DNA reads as TGCAGTGCTGAGGGAGATGGCTACACCTTC. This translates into CSAEGDGYTF.

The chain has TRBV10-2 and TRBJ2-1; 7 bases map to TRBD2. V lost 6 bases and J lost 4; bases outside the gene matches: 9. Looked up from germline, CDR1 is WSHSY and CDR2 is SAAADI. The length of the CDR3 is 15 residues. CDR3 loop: CASRLAGGSYNEQFF. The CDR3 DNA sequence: TGCGCCAGCAGGCTTGCCGGGGGGTCTTACAATGAGCAGTTCTTC.